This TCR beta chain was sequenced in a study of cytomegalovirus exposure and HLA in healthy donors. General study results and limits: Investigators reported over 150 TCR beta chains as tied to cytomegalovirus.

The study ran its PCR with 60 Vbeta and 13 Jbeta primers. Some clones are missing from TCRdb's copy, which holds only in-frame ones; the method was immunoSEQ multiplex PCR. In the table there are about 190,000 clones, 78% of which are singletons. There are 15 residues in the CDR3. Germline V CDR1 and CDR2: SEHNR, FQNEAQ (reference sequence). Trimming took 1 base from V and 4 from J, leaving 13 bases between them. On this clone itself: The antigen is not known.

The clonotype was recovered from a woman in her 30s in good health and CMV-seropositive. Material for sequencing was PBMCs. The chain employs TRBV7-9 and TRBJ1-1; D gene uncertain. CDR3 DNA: TGTGCCAGCAGCTTAGGGCGCGCGGAGTTCACTGAAGCTTTCTTT. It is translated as CASSLGRAEFTEAFF.